This is a list of T cell receptor beta chains from one sample in a study of spatial heterogeneity in lung cancer. MiXCR was run by TCRdb on the 5' RACE reads, yielding one entry per CDR3 protein. The profile shows 25,000 to 35,000 distinct CDR3 sequences, roughly a tenth of them singletons. Sequenced material: PBMCs, taken at follow-up. The receptors were sampled from a female donor with early-stage non-small cell lung cancer. Each CDR3 is given with its conserved first and last residue. The order of the fields is clone size, D gene, J gene, V gene, CDR3 protein, CDR3 DNA. A D gene is named only where the DNA matches it firmly. Only part of the rows carry a size: once, few, many, or a class if the clone is expanded.

clone size: medium-sized; D gene: NA; J gene: TRBJ2-3; V gene: TRBV11-2; CDR3 protein: CASSLVGGTDTQYF; CDR3 DNA: TGTGCCAGCAGCTTAGTAGGTGGCACAGATACGCAGTATTTT
clone size: many; D gene: NA; J gene: TRBJ2-5; V gene: TRBV28; CDR3 protein: CASSPDKYQETQYF; CDR3 DNA: TGTGCCAGCAGCCCGGACAAGTACCAAGAGACCCAGTACTTC
clone size: few; D gene: NA; J gene: TRBJ1-1; V gene: TRBV6-2/TRBV6-3; CDR3 protein: CASREQTRNTEAFF; CDR3 DNA: TGTGCCAGCAGGGAACAGACAAGGAACACTGAAGCTTTCTTT
clone size: NA; D gene: TRBD2; J gene: TRBJ2-6; V gene: TRBV6-1; CDR3 protein: CASSRTSGGAGANVLTF; CDR3 DNA: TGTGCCAGCAGCCGGACTAGCGGGGGAGCGGGGGCCAACGTCCTGACTTTC
clone size: NA; D gene: NA; J gene: TRBJ1-1; V gene: TRBV7-2; CDR3 protein: CASSSQGWTEAFF; CDR3 DNA: TGTGCCAGCTCCTCACAGGGATGGACTGAAGCTTTCTTT
clone size: few; D gene: NA; J gene: TRBJ2-5; V gene: TRBV7-2; CDR3 protein: CASSLFPGIQETQYF; CDR3 DNA: TGTGCCAGCAGCTTATTCCCGGGAATCCAAGAGACCCAGTACTTC
clone size: many; D gene: NA; J gene: TRBJ2-5; V gene: TRBV7-2; CDR3 protein: CASRVGETQYF; CDR3 DNA: TGTGCCAGCAGGGTGGGCGAGACCCAGTACTTC
clone size: few; D gene: NA; J gene: TRBJ2-1; V gene: TRBV5-1; CDR3 protein: CASSSFPAMTDNEQFF; CDR3 DNA: TGCGCCAGCAGCTCATTTCCGGCTATGACCGACAATGAGCAGTTCTTC
clone size: many; D gene: TRBD2; J gene: TRBJ2-3; V gene: TRBV12-3/TRBV12-4; CDR3 protein: CASRSGGAIDTQYF; CDR3 DNA: TGTGCCAGCCGAAGCGGGGGGGCTATAGATACGCAGTATTTT
clone size: many; D gene: NA; J gene: TRBJ2-1; V gene: TRBV14; CDR3 protein: CASSQVTGARNEQFF; CDR3 DNA: TGTGCCAGCAGCCAAGTTACGGGCGCCAGGAATGAGCAGTTCTTC
clone size: NA; D gene: NA; J gene: TRBJ2-1; V gene: TRBV21-1; CDR3 protein: CASSPRLVIVRGSYNEQFF; CDR3 DNA: TGTGCCAGCAGCCCCCGCCTCGTTATAGTGCGGGGTTCCTACAATGAGCAGTTCTTC
clone size: many; D gene: TRBD2; J gene: TRBJ2-7; V gene: TRBV7-2; CDR3 protein: CASSSGLAEGEQYF; CDR3 DNA: TGTGCCAGCAGCTCGGGACTAGCGGAGGGGGAGCAGTACTTC
clone size: many; D gene: NA; J gene: TRBJ1-4; V gene: TRBV4-2; CDR3 protein: CASSQDRGTTTNEKLFF; CDR3 DNA: TGTGCCAGCAGCCAAGATAGGGGGACGACAACTAATGAAAAACTGTTTTTT
clone size: many; D gene: NA; J gene: TRBJ2-7; V gene: TRBV7-8; CDR3 protein: CASSLGEGQRSYEQYF; CDR3 DNA: TGTGCCAGCAGCTTAGGGGAGGGACAGCGATCCTACGAGCAGTACTTC
clone size: many; D gene: TRBD2; J gene: TRBJ2-4; V gene: TRBV4-2; CDR3 protein: CASSQESGGAKNIQYF; CDR3 DNA: TGTGCCAGCAGCCAAGAAAGCGGGGGAGCCAAAAACATTCAGTACTTC
clone size: NA; D gene: NA; J gene: TRBJ2-4; V gene: TRBV5-4; CDR3 protein: CASSLGPRHTKNIQYF; CDR3 DNA: TGTGCCAGCAGCTTGGGCCCCCGACATACCAAAAACATTCAGTACTTC
clone size: many; D gene: TRBD2; J gene: TRBJ2-3; V gene: TRBV10-3; CDR3 protein: CAISESTNRRGGPYF; CDR3 DNA: TGTGCCATCAGTGAGTCGACTAACAGGCGGGGGGGACCGTATTTT
clone size: few; D gene: NA; J gene: TRBJ2-2; V gene: TRBV4-1; CDR3 protein: CASSRLDMGFAGELFF; CDR3 DNA: TGCGCCAGCAGCCGCCTAGATATGGGCTTCGCCGGGGAGCTGTTTTTT
clone size: NA; D gene: NA; J gene: TRBJ1-5; V gene: TRBV2; CDR3 protein: CASSGGKGNSNQPQHF; CDR3 DNA: TGTGCCAGCAGTGGGGGAAAGGGAAATAGCAATCAGCCCCAGCATTTT
clone size: NA; D gene: NA; J gene: TRBJ1-4; V gene: TRBV7-2; CDR3 protein: CASSLVFATNEKLFF; CDR3 DNA: TGTGCCAGCAGCTTAGTTTTCGCAACTAATGAAAAACTGTTTTTT
clone size: NA; D gene: NA; J gene: TRBJ2-1; V gene: TRBV6-5; CDR3 protein: CASSPRYGDEQFF; CDR3 DNA: TGTGCCAGCAGCCCTCGGTACGGGGATGAGCAGTTCTTC
clone size: many; D gene: NA; J gene: TRBJ2-1; V gene: TRBV3-1; CDR3 protein: CASSQDPAGYNEQFF; CDR3 DNA: TGTGCCAGCAGCCAAGACCCCGCGGGGTACAATGAGCAGTTCTTC
clone size: few; D gene: NA; J gene: TRBJ2-3; V gene: TRBV2; CDR3 protein: CASSARPGRTDTQYF; CDR3 DNA: TGTGCCAGCAGTGCGCGGCCAGGGCGGACGGATACGCAGTATTTT
clone size: many; D gene: TRBD1; J gene: TRBJ1-5; V gene: TRBV28; CDR3 protein: CASSQSRRTGDNQPQHF; CDR3 DNA: TGTGCCAGCAGTCAATCGAGGAGGACAGGGGATAATCAGCCCCAGCATTTT
clone size: NA; D gene: NA; J gene: TRBJ1-2; V gene: TRBV29-1; CDR3 protein: CSVEASSNYGYTF; CDR3 DNA: TGCAGCGTTGAGGCCTCCTCTAACTATGGCTACACCTTC
clone size: NA; D gene: TRBD2; J gene: TRBJ2-7; V gene: TRBV7-2; CDR3 protein: CASSLWTSGGLHEQYF; CDR3 DNA: TGTGCCAGCAGCTTATGGACTAGCGGGGGGCTCCACGAGCAGTACTTC
clone size: many; D gene: NA; J gene: TRBJ2-7; V gene: TRBV29-1; CDR3 protein: CSGSSGREQYF; CDR3 DNA: TGCAGCGGTTCCTCAGGGAGGGAGCAGTACTTC
clone size: few; D gene: NA; J gene: TRBJ1-1; V gene: TRBV5-1; CDR3 protein: CASSTAGGNTEAFF; CDR3 DNA: TGCGCCAGCAGCACTGCTGGGGGGAACACTGAAGCTTTCTTT
clone size: many; D gene: NA; J gene: TRBJ2-7; V gene: TRBV4-2; CDR3 protein: CASSPGQTYEQYF; CDR3 DNA: TGTGCCAGCAGCCCCGGGCAAACCTACGAGCAGTACTTC
clone size: many; D gene: NA; J gene: TRBJ1-3; V gene: TRBV19; CDR3 protein: CASSIGQPSSGNTIYF; CDR3 DNA: TGTGCCAGTAGTATCGGACAGCCAAGCTCTGGAAACACCATATATTTT
clone size: many; D gene: NA; J gene: TRBJ2-5; V gene: TRBV10-3; CDR3 protein: CAISEGETQYF; CDR3 DNA: TGTGCCATCAGTGAGGGGGAGACCCAGTACTTC
clone size: NA; D gene: NA; J gene: TRBJ2-3; V gene: TRBV6-2/TRBV6-3; CDR3 protein: CASSHPGSSIADTQYF; CDR3 DNA: TGTGCCAGCAGTCACCCAGGGTCTAGCATCGCAGATACGCAGTATTTT
clone size: NA; D gene: NA; J gene: TRBJ1-5; V gene: TRBV28; CDR3 protein: CASNNQISNQPQHF; CDR3 DNA: TGTGCCAGCAATAATCAGATTAGCAATCAGCCCCAGCATTTT
clone size: NA; D gene: NA; J gene: TRBJ2-7; V gene: TRBV4-1; CDR3 protein: CASSQGPFSYEQYF; CDR3 DNA: TGCGCCAGCAGCCAGGGGCCCTTCTCCTACGAGCAGTACTTC
clone size: few; D gene: TRBD1; J gene: TRBJ1-1; V gene: TRBV29-1; CDR3 protein: CSVVGGAMNTEAFF; CDR3 DNA: TGCAGCGTTGTAGGGGGCGCCATGAACACTGAAGCTTTCTTT
clone size: few; D gene: NA; J gene: TRBJ2-5; V gene: TRBV20-1; CDR3 protein: CSASPEVWETQYF; CDR3 DNA: TGCAGTGCTAGCCCTGAGGTTTGGGAGACCCAGTACTTC
clone size: many; D gene: NA; J gene: TRBJ2-1; V gene: TRBV27; CDR3 protein: CASTPQGISYNEQFF; CDR3 DNA: TGTGCCAGCACACCCCAGGGGATCTCCTACAATGAGCAGTTCTTC
clone size: NA; D gene: NA; J gene: TRBJ2-2; V gene: TRBV29-1; CDR3 protein: CSVALNTGELFF; CDR3 DNA: TGCAGCGTTGCGCTGAACACCGGGGAGCTGTTTTTT
clone size: many; D gene: NA; J gene: TRBJ1-2; V gene: TRBV9; CDR3 protein: CASSVASTPLSGGYTF; CDR3 DNA: TGTGCCAGCAGCGTAGCCTCTACACCCCTGTCAGGTGGCTACACCTTC
clone size: few; D gene: TRBD1; J gene: TRBJ1-1; V gene: TRBV2; CDR3 protein: CATSRSGQGASEAFF; CDR3 DNA: TGTGCCACCAGCAGATCGGGACAGGGGGCGTCTGAAGCTTTCTTT
clone size: NA; D gene: TRBD1; J gene: TRBJ2-7; V gene: TRBV2; CDR3 protein: CASTRDRGYEQYF; CDR3 DNA: TGTGCCAGCACCCGGGACAGGGGGTACGAGCAGTACTTC
clone size: many; D gene: NA; J gene: TRBJ2-7; V gene: TRBV7-8; CDR3 protein: CASSFGRDFREQYF; CDR3 DNA: TGTGCCAGCAGCTTCGGTCGGGACTTTCGTGAGCAGTACTTC
clone size: many; D gene: TRBD2; J gene: TRBJ2-7; V gene: TRBV12-3/TRBV12-4; CDR3 protein: CASSPLAGTYEQYF; CDR3 DNA: TGTGCCAGCAGTCCACTAGCGGGGACCTACGAGCAGTACTTC
clone size: NA; D gene: NA; J gene: TRBJ2-7; V gene: TRBV27; CDR3 protein: CASSLGAGTYEQYF; CDR3 DNA: TGTGCCAGCAGTTTAGGAGCAGGCACCTACGAGCAGTACTTC
clone size: many; D gene: NA; J gene: TRBJ2-7; V gene: TRBV24-1; CDR3 protein: CATSEGGWEEQYF; CDR3 DNA: TGTGCCACCAGTGAAGGGGGTTGGGAAGAGCAGTACTTC
clone size: NA; D gene: NA; J gene: TRBJ1-1; V gene: TRBV5-1; CDR3 protein: CASSPPYGQHTEAFF; CDR3 DNA: TGCGCCAGCAGCCCTCCCTACGGACAGCACACTGAAGCTTTCTTT
clone size: many; D gene: NA; J gene: TRBJ1-3; V gene: TRBV25-1; CDR3 protein: CASSGYLGTGNTIYF; CDR3 DNA: TGTGCCAGCAGTGGGTACTTGGGGACTGGAAACACCATATATTTT
clone size: many; D gene: NA; J gene: TRBJ2-1; V gene: TRBV5-1; CDR3 protein: CASSLEGSSYNEQFF; CDR3 DNA: TGCGCCAGCAGCTTGGAAGGGAGCTCCTACAATGAGCAGTTCTTC
clone size: many; D gene: TRBD1; J gene: TRBJ2-5; V gene: TRBV20-1; CDR3 protein: CSARVRGQGLETQYF; CDR3 DNA: TGCAGTGCTAGAGTCCGTGGACAGGGATTAGAGACCCAGTACTTC
clone size: many; D gene: TRBD1; J gene: TRBJ1-5; V gene: TRBV28; CDR3 protein: CASSLSDRVQPQHF; CDR3 DNA: TGTGCCAGCAGTTTGTCGGACAGGGTTCAGCCCCAGCATTTT
clone size: few; D gene: TRBD2; J gene: TRBJ2-3; V gene: TRBV7-2; CDR3 protein: CASSSSGALWRTDTQYF; CDR3 DNA: TGTGCCAGCAGCTCTAGCGGGGCCCTTTGGCGCACAGATACGCAGTATTTT
clone size: many; D gene: NA; J gene: TRBJ2-2; V gene: TRBV4-3; CDR3 protein: CASSHGQGYGELFF; CDR3 DNA: TGCGCCAGCAGCCATGGGCAGGGTTACGGGGAGCTGTTTTTT